This TCR beta chain was sequenced during a study of control samples from healthy donors and cancer patients. The CDR3 length is 16 residues. CDR1 is LNHDA, CDR2 SQIVND, per germline (reference sequence). Trimming took 6 bases from V and 5 from J; bases not matched to a gene: 8. Data came from immunoSEQ multiplex PCR; TCRdb stores just in-frame clones and leaves some out. In the table there are over 100,000 clones, about nine tenths of which are singletons. Sequenced sample: blood. The sequence was obtained from a human donor in good health. The donor label of this sample is uncertain. The V call is TRBV19, the J call TRBJ2-7; 15 bases are a match to TRBD2. The CDR3 DNA reads TGTGCCAGTAGCCCTCAAGGACTAGCGGGGGGGAACGAGCAGTACTTC. As protein: CASSPQGLAGGNEQYF.